This T cell receptor beta chain was found in a study of CD8+ T cells in alopecia areata. Sequencing used cDNA as its template, made by extracting RNA and reverse transcribing it. Repertoires were generated with immunoSEQ multiplex PCR, while TCRdb's copy carries only in-frame clones and drops some. Among 150,000 to 200,000 clones listed, 67% were seen once. Trimming left V 3 bases short and J 4 bases short, with 26 bases between. Germline V gives CDR1 KGHSH, CDR2 LQKENI. The CDR3 has 19 residues. The V call is TRBV18, the J call TRBJ2-3, with D possibly TRBD1 on 5 matching bases. The TCR sequence derives from a human donor with alopecia areata. This material consisted of CD8+ T cells sorted from blood, taken at week 0. CDR3 sequence reads: CASSPTKLPQGLGADTQYF. CDR3 DNA: TGTGCCAGCTCACCGACAAAACTACCCCAGGGTCTTGGCGCAGATACGCAGTATTTT.